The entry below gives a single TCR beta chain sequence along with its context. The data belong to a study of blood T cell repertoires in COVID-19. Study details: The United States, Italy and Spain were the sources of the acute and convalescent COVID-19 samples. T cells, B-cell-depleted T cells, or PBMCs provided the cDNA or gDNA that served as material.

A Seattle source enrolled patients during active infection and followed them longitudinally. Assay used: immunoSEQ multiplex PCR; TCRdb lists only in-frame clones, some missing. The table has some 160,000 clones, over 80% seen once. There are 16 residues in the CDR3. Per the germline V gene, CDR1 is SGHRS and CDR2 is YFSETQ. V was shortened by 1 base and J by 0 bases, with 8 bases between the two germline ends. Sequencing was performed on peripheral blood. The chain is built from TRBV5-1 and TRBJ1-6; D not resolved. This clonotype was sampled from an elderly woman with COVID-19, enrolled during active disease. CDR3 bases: TGCGCCAGCAGCTTGAACGCGGGCTCCTATAATTCACCCCTCCACTTT. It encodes CASSLNAGSYNSPLHF.